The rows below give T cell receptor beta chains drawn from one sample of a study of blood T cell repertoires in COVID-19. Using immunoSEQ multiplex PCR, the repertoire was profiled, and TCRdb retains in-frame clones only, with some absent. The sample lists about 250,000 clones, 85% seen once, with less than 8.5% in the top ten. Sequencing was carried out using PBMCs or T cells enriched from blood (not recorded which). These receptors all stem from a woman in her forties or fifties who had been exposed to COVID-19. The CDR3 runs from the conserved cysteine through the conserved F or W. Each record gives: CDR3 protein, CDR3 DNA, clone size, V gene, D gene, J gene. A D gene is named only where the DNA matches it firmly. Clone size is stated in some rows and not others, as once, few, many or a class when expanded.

CDR3 protein: CASSESSGNTIYF; CDR3 DNA: TGTGCCAGCTCAGAGAGCTCTGGAAACACCATATATTTT; clone size: few; V gene: TRBV18; D gene: -; J gene: TRBJ1-3
CDR3 protein: CASSISGGAMNTEAFF; CDR3 DNA: TGTGCCAGTAGTATTTCGGGGGGCGCCATGAACACTGAAGCTTTCTTT; clone size: few; V gene: TRBV19; D gene: -; J gene: TRBJ1-1
CDR3 protein: CASSYQDSEAFF; CDR3 DNA: TGTGCCAGCAGTTACCAAGACAGTGAAGCTTTCTTT; clone size: few; V gene: TRBV6-6; D gene: -; J gene: TRBJ1-1
CDR3 protein: CASGAAWDYGYTF; CDR3 DNA: TGTGCCAGCGGGGCGGCCTGGGACTATGGCTACACCTTC; clone size: -; V gene: TRBV6-5; D gene: -; J gene: TRBJ1-2
CDR3 protein: CASKGAGVNYGYTF; CDR3 DNA: TGTGCCAGTAAAGGGGCAGGGGTCAACTATGGCTACACCTTC; clone size: -; V gene: TRBV19; D gene: -; J gene: TRBJ1-2
CDR3 protein: CASSPRPGGDIQYF; CDR3 DNA: TGTGCCAGCAGCCCTAGACCCGGGGGGGACATTCAGTACTTC; clone size: -; V gene: TRBV27; D gene: TRBD2; J gene: TRBJ2-4
CDR3 protein: CASSVALAGGEETQYF; CDR3 DNA: TGTGCCAGCAGCGTAGCTCTAGCGGGGGGAGAAGAGACCCAGTACTTC; clone size: -; V gene: TRBV9; D gene: TRBD2; J gene: TRBJ2-5
CDR3 protein: CAIKAGGRYGYTF; CDR3 DNA: TGTGCCATCAAGGCCGGAGGGAGATATGGCTACACCTTC; clone size: -; V gene: TRBV10-3; D gene: -; J gene: TRBJ1-2
CDR3 protein: CASSGERTGNGYTF; CDR3 DNA: TGTGCCAGTAGTGGAGAACGGACAGGCAATGGCTACACCTTC; clone size: -; V gene: TRBV19; D gene: TRBD1; J gene: TRBJ1-2
CDR3 protein: CASSEGRGTAFF; CDR3 DNA: TGTGCCAGCAGTGAAGGGCGGGGAACAGCTTTCTTT; clone size: -; V gene: TRBV6-1; D gene: -; J gene: TRBJ1-1
CDR3 protein: CASSTRPNTGELFF; CDR3 DNA: TGTGCCAGCAGTACACGCCCGAACACCGGGGAGCTGTTTTTT; clone size: -; V gene: TRBV6-5; D gene: -; J gene: TRBJ2-2
CDR3 protein: CASSVGALGEETQYF; CDR3 DNA: TGTGCCAGCAGCGTAGGGGCCCTCGGGGAAGAGACCCAGTACTTC; clone size: -; V gene: TRBV9; D gene: -; J gene: TRBJ2-5
CDR3 protein: CASSPPGWGGHTEAFF; CDR3 DNA: TGTGCCAGCTCACCACCGGGCTGGGGGGGGCACACTGAAGCTTTCTTT; clone size: -; V gene: TRBV18; D gene: -; J gene: TRBJ1-1
CDR3 protein: CSVGRLPPDTQYF; CDR3 DNA: TGCAGCGTTGGTCGACTACCCCCAGATACGCAGTATTTT; clone size: -; V gene: TRBV29-1; D gene: -; J gene: TRBJ2-3
CDR3 protein: CASSFGQDYGYTF; CDR3 DNA: TGTGCCAGCAGCTTCGGACAGGATTATGGCTACACCTTC; clone size: -; V gene: TRBV3-1/TRBV3-2; D gene: TRBD1; J gene: TRBJ1-2
CDR3 protein: CSVEDRGNYGYTF; CDR3 DNA: TGCAGCGTTGAAGATCGGGGTAACTATGGCTACACCTTC; clone size: -; V gene: TRBV29-1; D gene: -; J gene: TRBJ1-2
CDR3 protein: CATSDPYRTRTNTGELFF; CDR3 DNA: TGTGCCACCAGTGATCCATATAGGACACGCACGAACACCGGGGAGCTGTTTTTT; clone size: -; V gene: TRBV24-1; D gene: -; J gene: TRBJ2-2
CDR3 protein: CATSDRLKAGGELFF; CDR3 DNA: TGTGCCACCAGTGACCGCCTTAAGGCGGGAGGGGAGCTGTTTTTT; clone size: once; V gene: TRBV24-1; D gene: -; J gene: TRBJ2-2
CDR3 protein: CASRAEGSYEQYF; CDR3 DNA: TGTGCCAGCAGGGCAGAGGGTTCCTACGAGCAGTACTTC; clone size: -; V gene: TRBV5-6; D gene: -; J gene: TRBJ2-7
CDR3 protein: CASSLEAGESSYEQYF; CDR3 DNA: TGTGCCAGCAGCTTAGAGGCCGGAGAGAGCTCCTACGAGCAGTACTTC; clone size: -; V gene: TRBV7-6; D gene: -; J gene: TRBJ2-7
CDR3 protein: CASSLEQGGAFF; CDR3 DNA: TGTGCCAGCAGCTTAGAGCAGGGCGGCGCTTTCTTT; clone size: -; V gene: TRBV7-9; D gene: -; J gene: TRBJ1-1
CDR3 protein: CASSVSAGAGEQFF; CDR3 DNA: TGTGCCAGCAGCGTAAGTGCGGGGGCAGGTGAGCAGTTCTTC; clone size: -; V gene: TRBV9; D gene: -; J gene: TRBJ2-1
CDR3 protein: CASSPRGGANTGELFF; CDR3 DNA: TGTGCCAGCAGCCCCCGGGGGGGGGCGAACACCGGGGAGCTGTTTTTT; clone size: -; V gene: TRBV7-2; D gene: TRBD2; J gene: TRBJ2-2
CDR3 protein: CASSQQGFATDTQYF; CDR3 DNA: TGTGCCAGCAGTCAACAGGGCTTCGCAACAGATACGCAGTATTTT; clone size: once; V gene: TRBV11-1; D gene: -; J gene: TRBJ2-3
CDR3 protein: CASIPGGGDTEAFF; CDR3 DNA: TGTGCCAGTATCCCAGGCGGGGGCGATACTGAAGCTTTCTTT; clone size: -; V gene: TRBV19; D gene: -; J gene: TRBJ1-1
CDR3 protein: CASSVLRGSGELFF; CDR3 DNA: TGTGCCAGCAGCGTCCTCAGGGGTTCCGGGGAGCTGTTTTTT; clone size: -; V gene: TRBV11-3; D gene: -; J gene: TRBJ2-2
CDR3 protein: CASSLPGQGRYGYTF; CDR3 DNA: TGTGCCAGCAGCTTACCGGGACAGGGAAGATATGGCTACACCTTC; clone size: once; V gene: TRBV13; D gene: TRBD1; J gene: TRBJ1-2
CDR3 protein: CASSPSRGNYGYTF; CDR3 DNA: TGTGCCAGCTCACCGTCCAGGGGAAACTATGGCTACACCTTC; clone size: -; V gene: TRBV18; D gene: -; J gene: TRBJ1-2
CDR3 protein: CASSQHDNYGYTF; CDR3 DNA: TGTGCCAGCAGCCAACATGATAACTATGGCTACACCTTC; clone size: -; V gene: TRBV6-5; D gene: -; J gene: TRBJ1-2
CDR3 protein: CASSSYRAQSQHF; CDR3 DNA: TGTGCCAGCAGTTCTTACAGGGCTCAGTCCCAGCATTTT; clone size: -; V gene: TRBV6-5; D gene: -; J gene: TRBJ1-5
CDR3 protein: CASSPGGGGRNYGYTF; CDR3 DNA: TGTGCCAGCAGCCCCGGAGGGGGGGGGCGCAACTATGGCTACACCTTC; clone size: -; V gene: TRBV7-9; D gene: -; J gene: TRBJ1-2
CDR3 protein: CATSAGGLFRETQYF; CDR3 DNA: TGTGCCACCAGCGCGGGGGGGCTATTCCGGGAGACCCAGTACTTC; clone size: -; V gene: TRBV6-2/TRBV6-3; D gene: TRBD2; J gene: TRBJ2-5
CDR3 protein: CASSLIQNTGELLF; CDR3 DNA: TGTGCCAGCAGCTTGATCCAGAACACCGGGGAGCTGCTTTTT; clone size: -; V gene: TRBV7-2; D gene: -; J gene: TRBJ2-2
CDR3 protein: CASSLRGLGTDTQYF; CDR3 DNA: TGTGCCAGCAGCTTACGGGGACTCGGAACAGATACGCAGTATTTT; clone size: few; V gene: TRBV5-4; D gene: -; J gene: TRBJ2-3
CDR3 protein: CASSRPYRGEAFF; CDR3 DNA: TGTGCCAGCAGCCGGCCCTACCGAGGGGAAGCTTTCTTT; clone size: -; V gene: TRBV7-8; D gene: -; J gene: TRBJ1-1
CDR3 protein: CASSLTDSTEAFF; CDR3 DNA: TGTGCCAGCAGTCTCACGGACAGCACTGAAGCTTTCTTT; clone size: -; V gene: TRBV6-5; D gene: -; J gene: TRBJ1-1
CDR3 protein: CAVSGDYRTDTQYF; CDR3 DNA: TGTGCCGTGTCAGGGGACTACCGCACAGATACGCAGTATTTT; clone size: -; V gene: TRBV7-8; D gene: -; J gene: TRBJ2-3
CDR3 protein: CAWSPSYRANEQYF; CDR3 DNA: TGTGCCTGGAGTCCCTCCTACAGGGCCAACGAGCAGTACTTC; clone size: -; V gene: TRBV30; D gene: -; J gene: TRBJ2-7
CDR3 protein: CASSPRQGQGEKLFF; CDR3 DNA: TGTGCCAGCTCACCTCGGCAGGGTCAAGGCGAAAAACTGTTTTTT; clone size: -; V gene: TRBV18; D gene: -; J gene: TRBJ1-4
CDR3 protein: CASSLASGGADTQYF; CDR3 DNA: TGTGCCAGCAGCTTAGCGAGCGGGGGGGCAGATACGCAGTATTTT; clone size: -; V gene: TRBV7-9; D gene: TRBD2; J gene: TRBJ2-3
CDR3 protein: CASHGASYGYTF; CDR3 DNA: TGTGCCAGTCATGGGGCGTCCTATGGCTACACCTTC; clone size: -; V gene: TRBV5-6; D gene: -; J gene: TRBJ1-2
CDR3 protein: CSARTVYGYTF; CDR3 DNA: TGCAGTGCCCGGACAGTATATGGCTACACCTTC; clone size: -; V gene: TRBV20-1; D gene: -; J gene: TRBJ1-2
CDR3 protein: CASGPGLVGGELFF; CDR3 DNA: TGTGCCAGCGGGCCGGGACTAGTGGGCGGGGAGCTGTTTTTT; clone size: -; V gene: TRBV28; D gene: TRBD2; J gene: TRBJ2-2
CDR3 protein: CASSLSGGRETQYF; CDR3 DNA: TGTGCCAGCAGCCTAAGCGGGGGGAGGGAGACCCAGTACTTC; clone size: -; V gene: TRBV9; D gene: TRBD2; J gene: TRBJ2-5
CDR3 protein: CASSQDDRRTGELFF; CDR3 DNA: TGTGCCAGCAGCCAAGACGACCGGAGAACCGGGGAGCTGTTTTTT; clone size: -; V gene: TRBV3-1/TRBV3-2; D gene: -; J gene: TRBJ2-2
CDR3 protein: CASSLERTYGYTF; CDR3 DNA: TGTGCCAGCAGCTTAGAACGCACATATGGCTACACCTTC; clone size: -; V gene: TRBV7-2; D gene: -; J gene: TRBJ1-2
CDR3 protein: CASSLGRHQNTEAFF; CDR3 DNA: TGCGCCAGCAGCTTGGGGAGGCACCAGAACACTGAAGCTTTCTTT; clone size: -; V gene: TRBV5-1; D gene: -; J gene: TRBJ1-1
CDR3 protein: CASSSQGVIAGELFF; CDR3 DNA: TGTGCCAGCAGCTCCCAGGGGGTTATAGCCGGGGAGCTGTTTTTT; clone size: -; V gene: TRBV7-2; D gene: TRBD1; J gene: TRBJ2-2
CDR3 protein: CAIMRGESSTDTQYF; CDR3 DNA: TGTGCCATCATGCGTGGGGAGTCTAGCACAGATACGCAGTATTTT; clone size: few; V gene: TRBV10-3; D gene: -; J gene: TRBJ2-3
CDR3 protein: CASGGVIGNEQYF; CDR3 DNA: TGTGCCAGCGGGGGGGTGATTGGGAACGAGCAGTACTTC; clone size: -; V gene: TRBV9; D gene: TRBD2; J gene: TRBJ2-7
CDR3 protein: CASSQAPGDSYGYTF; CDR3 DNA: TGCGCCAGCAGCCAAGCTCCGGGGGACTCCTATGGCTACACCTTC; clone size: -; V gene: TRBV4-3; D gene: -; J gene: TRBJ1-2
CDR3 protein: CASTYSSTDTQYF; CDR3 DNA: TGTGCCAGCACTTACTCTAGCACAGATACGCAGTATTTT; clone size: -; V gene: TRBV12-3/TRBV12-4; D gene: -; J gene: TRBJ2-3
CDR3 protein: CASSDRTGNVNTEAFF; CDR3 DNA: TGTGCCAGCAGTGATAGGACAGGGAACGTGAACACTGAAGCTTTCTTT; clone size: -; V gene: TRBV7-2; D gene: TRBD1; J gene: TRBJ1-1
CDR3 protein: CASSSLRQGDEQYF; CDR3 DNA: TGTGCCAGCAGCTCCCTTCGCCAGGGCGACGAGCAGTACTTC; clone size: -; V gene: TRBV5-6; D gene: -; J gene: TRBJ2-7